One and the same sample provided the 8 T cell receptor beta chains below, sequenced in a study of Ad26.COV2.S vaccination and SARS-CoV-2 variants. Treatment specified: around 19 received Ad26.COV2.S at low or high dose, single or two shots; 5 received placebo; per-sample allocation not given. Samples came from day 63 after the first vaccine or placebo injection. The assay was immunoSEQ multiplex PCR, and TCRdb's table has in-frame clones only and misses some. This sample has 350,000 to 500,000 clones, with 85% to 90% found just once. The sample in question was peripheral blood, obtained in a trial of Ad26.COV2.S vaccine versus placebo. The origin of the receptors is a person between 18 and 59 years old who received the Ad26.COV2.S COVID-19 vaccine or a placebo.

This rearrangement joins TRBV2 to TRBJ2-7; 12 positions agree with TRBD1. This CDR3 spans 18 amino acids. V trimming: 4 bases; J trimming: 4 bases; junction bases outside the gene matches: 14. CDR1 and CDR2 from the germline V gene are SNHLY and FYNNEI. The CDR3 nucleotides are TGTGCCAGCAGTGCCGGGACAGGGGGCGCGATTTACCAATACGAGCAGTACTTC. Its protein is CASSAGTGGAIYQYEQYF.

The rearrangement links TRBV19 to TRBJ2-7; D perhaps matches TRBD2 (5 bases). CDR1 LNHDA and CDR2 SQIVND come from the germline V gene (reference sequence). V was clipped by 6 bases and J by 0 bases, with 18 bases between them. The CDR3 length is 16 residues. This CDR3 reads CASSGGPLGSSYEQYF. For the CDR3, the DNA is TGTGCCAGTAGCGGAGGTCCTCTAGGGAGCTCCTACGAGCAGTACTTC.

V is TRBV7-9 and J is TRBJ2-7; 9 nucleotides align to TRBD2. The V segment lost 5 bases and the J segment 3 bases; nucleotides outside the gene matches: 20. Per the germline V gene, CDR1 is SEHNR and CDR2 is FQNEAQ (reference sequence). This CDR3 region has 19 residues. DNA of the CDR3: TGTGCCAGCAGCAACCCGACCGGACTAGCGACTTCTAGCTACTACGAGCAGTACTTC. As protein: CASSNPTGLATSSYYEQYF.

This clone has a single count. V usage is TRBV6-5 and J usage is TRBJ1-1; D unclear. Germline V gives CDR1 MNHEY, CDR2 SVGAGI. The CDR3 sequence is 13 residues long. V lost 6 bases to trimming and J lost 1 base, with 9 bases between them. CDR3 in amino acids: CASRPWQNTEAFF. In DNA form, the CDR3 reads TGTGCCAGCAGACCTTGGCAGAACACTGAAGCTTTCTTT.

This sequence joins TRBV3-1 (or the pseudogene TRBV3-2) and TRBJ2-7, with TRBD2 as a possible D gene (6 bases). The CDR3 contains 17 residues. Germline values: CDR1 LGHDT, CDR2 YNNKEL (reference sequence). V was pared by 4 bases and J by 2 bases, with 21 bases between. The CDR3 loop reads CASSPRPGTHLAYEQYF. In DNA form, the CDR3 reads TGTGCCAGCAGCCCTCGGCCGGGGACTCACCTCGCCTACGAGCAGTACTTC.

The rearrangement uses TRBV27 and TRBJ1-3, with unresolved D. The CDR3 is 15 amino acids. The V gene lost 5 bases and the J gene lost 0 bases, with 11 bases spanning the gap. Per germline, CDR1 MNHEY and CDR2 SMNVEV (reference sequence). CDR3 nucleotide sequence: TGTGCCAGCAGTCCCTTTATGGTCTCTGGAAACACCATATATTTT. As protein: CASSPFMVSGNTIYF.

The genes are TRBV11-3 and TRBJ2-3, with 9 positions matching TRBD2. Germline V gene sequence: CDR1 SGHNT, CDR2 YENEEA. The V gene end was trimmed by 5 bases and the J gene end by 6 bases; junction bases not matched to a gene: 15. The CDR3 contains 17 residues. Here the CDR3 reads CASSRRSRPSGADTQYF. In DNA form, the CDR3 reads TGTGCCAGCAGCCGCCGCTCGAGGCCTAGCGGGGCTGATACGCAGTATTTT.

The chain joins TRBV9 to TRBJ1-4, with D possibly being TRBD1 (6 bases). Trimming cost V 3 bases and J 8 bases, with 11 bases left between them. Per the germline V gene, CDR1 is SGDLS and CDR2 is YYNGEE. This CDR3 has 13 amino acids. In DNA, the CDR3 is TGTGCCAGCAGCGAACAGGGAGGCGAAAAACTGTTTTTT. It specifies CASSEQGGEKLFF.